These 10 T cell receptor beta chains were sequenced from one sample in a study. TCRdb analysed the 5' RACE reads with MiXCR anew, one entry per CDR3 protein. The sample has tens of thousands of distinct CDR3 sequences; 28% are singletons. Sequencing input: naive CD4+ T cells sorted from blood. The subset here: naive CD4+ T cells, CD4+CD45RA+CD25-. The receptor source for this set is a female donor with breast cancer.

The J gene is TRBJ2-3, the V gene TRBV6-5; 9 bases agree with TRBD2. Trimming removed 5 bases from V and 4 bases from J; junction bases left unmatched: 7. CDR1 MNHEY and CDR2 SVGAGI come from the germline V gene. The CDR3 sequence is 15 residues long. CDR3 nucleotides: TGTGCCAGCAGTGACTTAGCGGGAGTCCCAGATACGCAGTATTTT. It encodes CASSDLAGVPDTQYF.

The CDR3 reads CASSLRGSNQPQHF. The CDR3 DNA is TGTGCCAGCAGTTTGCGGGGAAGCAATCAGCCCCAGCATTTT. The V gene is TRBV27, the J gene TRBJ1-5; D uncertain. Germline CDR1 and CDR2: MNHEY and SMNVEV (reference sequence). CDR3 size: 14 residues. V dropped 3 bases and J dropped 1 base, with 7 bases sitting between them.

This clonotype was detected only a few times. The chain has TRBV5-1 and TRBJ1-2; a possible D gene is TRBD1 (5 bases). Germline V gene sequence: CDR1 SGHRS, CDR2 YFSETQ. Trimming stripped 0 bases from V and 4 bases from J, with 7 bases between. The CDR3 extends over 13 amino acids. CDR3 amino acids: CASSLEGTYGYTF. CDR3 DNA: TGCGCCAGCAGCTTGGAAGGGACCTATGGCTACACCTTC.

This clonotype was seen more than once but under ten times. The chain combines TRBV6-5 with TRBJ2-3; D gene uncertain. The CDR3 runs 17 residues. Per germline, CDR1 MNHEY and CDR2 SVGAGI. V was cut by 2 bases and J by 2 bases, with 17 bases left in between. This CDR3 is CASSYAYPVRPTDTQYF. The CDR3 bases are TGTGCCAGCAGTTACGCCTACCCTGTACGGCCCACAGATACGCAGTATTTT.

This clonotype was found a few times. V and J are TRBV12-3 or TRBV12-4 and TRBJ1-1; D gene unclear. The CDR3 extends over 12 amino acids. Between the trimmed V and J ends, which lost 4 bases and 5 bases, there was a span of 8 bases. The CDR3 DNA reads TGTGCCAGCAGTTATGTTGGGACTGAAGCTTTCTTT. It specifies CASSYVGTEAFF.

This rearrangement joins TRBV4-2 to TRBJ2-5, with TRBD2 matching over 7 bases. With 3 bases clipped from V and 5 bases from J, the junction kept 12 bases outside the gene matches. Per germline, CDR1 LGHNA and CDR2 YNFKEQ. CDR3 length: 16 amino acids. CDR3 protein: CASSHGEFRGSETQYF. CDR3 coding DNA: TGTGCCAGCAGCCATGGGGAGTTTCGCGGGAGCGAGACCCAGTACTTC.

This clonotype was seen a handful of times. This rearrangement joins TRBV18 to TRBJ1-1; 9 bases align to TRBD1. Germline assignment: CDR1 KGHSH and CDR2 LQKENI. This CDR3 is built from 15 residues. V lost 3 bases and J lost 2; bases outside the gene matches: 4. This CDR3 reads CASSPRQGENTEAFF. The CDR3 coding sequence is TGTGCCAGCTCACCTAGACAGGGGGAAAACACTGAAGCTTTCTTT. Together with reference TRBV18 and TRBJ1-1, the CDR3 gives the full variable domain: NAGVMQNPRHLVRRRGQEARLRCSPMKGHSHVYWYRQLPEEGLKFMVYLQKENIIDESGMPKERFSAEFPKEGPSILRIQQVVRGDSAAYFCASSPRQGENTEAFFGQGTRLTVV.

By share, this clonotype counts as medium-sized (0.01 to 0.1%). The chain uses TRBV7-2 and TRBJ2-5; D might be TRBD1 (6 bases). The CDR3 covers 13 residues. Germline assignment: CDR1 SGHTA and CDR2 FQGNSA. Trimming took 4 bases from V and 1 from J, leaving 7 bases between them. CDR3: CASSYRVQETQYF. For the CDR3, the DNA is TGTGCCAGCAGCTACAGGGTCCAAGAGACCCAGTACTTC.

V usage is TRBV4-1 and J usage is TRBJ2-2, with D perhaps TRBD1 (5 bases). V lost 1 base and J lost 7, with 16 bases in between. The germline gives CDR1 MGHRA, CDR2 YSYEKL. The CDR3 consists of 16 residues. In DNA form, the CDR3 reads TGCGCCAGCAGCCAAGTCGATATGGGGCTCGTCGGGGAGCTGTTTTTT. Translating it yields CASSQVDMGLVGELFF.

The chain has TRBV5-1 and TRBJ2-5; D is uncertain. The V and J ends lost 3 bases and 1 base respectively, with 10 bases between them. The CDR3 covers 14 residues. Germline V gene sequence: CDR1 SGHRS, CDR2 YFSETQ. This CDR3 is CASSSPGGQETQYF. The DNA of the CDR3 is TGCGCCAGCAGCTCGCCCGGTGGCCAAGAGACCCAGTACTTC.